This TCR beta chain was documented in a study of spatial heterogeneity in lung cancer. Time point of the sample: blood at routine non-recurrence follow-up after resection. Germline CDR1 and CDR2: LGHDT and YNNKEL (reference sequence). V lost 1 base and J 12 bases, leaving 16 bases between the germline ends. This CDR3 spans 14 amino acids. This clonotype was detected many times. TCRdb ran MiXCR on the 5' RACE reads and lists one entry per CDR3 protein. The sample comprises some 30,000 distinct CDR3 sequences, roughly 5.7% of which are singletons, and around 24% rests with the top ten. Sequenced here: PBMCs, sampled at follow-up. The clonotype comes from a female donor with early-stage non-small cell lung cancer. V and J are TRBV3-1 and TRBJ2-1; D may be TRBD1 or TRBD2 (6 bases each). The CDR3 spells CASSQGGDYRVQFF. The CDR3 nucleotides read TGTGCCAGCAGCCAAGGCGGGGATTACAGGGTGCAGTTCTTC.